This passage covers 14 T cell receptor beta chains from one sample sequenced in a study of graft-versus-host responses after intestinal transplantation. Sequencing was performed with immunoSEQ multiplex PCR; in TCRdb, only in-frame clones are kept and a portion is missing. The table records over 75,000 clones, 86% of them present only once. The specimen was PBMCs, collected 255 days after intestinal transplant. Every receptor here comes from a human patient who received an intestinal transplant, so some T cells may come from the graft donor.

This clone was counted a few times. The chain employs TRBV18 and TRBJ2-7; no clear D gene. Looked up from germline, CDR1 is KGHSH and CDR2 is LQKENI. V was pared by 0 bases and J by 5 bases, with 8 bases between. The length of the CDR3 is 13 residues. This chain's CDR3 is CASSPPNENEQYF. The CDR3 DNA is TGTGCCAGCTCACCACCGAACGAGAACGAGCAGTACTTC.

With respect to this clone: One end of the junction varies from germline; a read error may be responsible. This chain uses TRBV6-6 with TRBJ1-4; possibly TRBD1 for D (6 bases). This CDR3 is 13 amino acids long. CDR1 MNHNY and CDR2 SVGAGI come from the germline V gene (reference sequence). CDR3 sequence: CASSHSRGEKLFF. Here the CDR3 DNA reads TGTGCCAGCAGTCACTCAAGGGGGGAAAAACTGTTTTTT.

Comments on this clone: Distinct nucleotide sequences in the sample also encode this CDR3. This chain links TRBV6-5 with TRBJ1-1; D is undetermined. Germline V gives CDR1 MNHEY, CDR2 SVGAGI. This CDR3 is built from 13 residues. Trimming left V 5 bases short and J 2 bases short, with 9 bases between. This CDR3 is CASSEPLNTEAFF. The CDR3 DNA reads TGTGCCAGCAGTGAACCGTTAAACACTGAAGCTTTCTTT.

V and J are TRBV27 and TRBJ2-7, with TRBD2 identical over 11 bases. Per germline, CDR1 MNHEY and CDR2 SMNVEV (reference sequence). Trimming removed 7 bases from V and 3 bases from J; junction bases left unmatched: 5. The CDR3 runs to 14 residues. This CDR3 is CASMMTSGNYEQYF. The DNA for the CDR3 is TGTGCCAGCATGATGACTAGCGGGAACTACGAGCAGTACTTC.

The genes are TRBV5-1 and TRBJ2-7, with a possible D match to TRBD1 (6 bases). Germline V gene lookup returns CDR1 SGHRS and CDR2 YFSETQ. The V and J ends lost 2 bases and 2 bases respectively, with 17 bases between them. The length of the CDR3 is 16 residues. CDR3 nucleotides: TGCGCCAGCAGCTTCCAGGGAAACAGGGCCGCCTACGAGCAGTACTTC. This translates into CASSFQGNRAAYEQYF.

The chain is built from TRBV28 and TRBJ2-7, with D possibly TRBD2 on 5 matching bases. The CDR3 has 13 amino acids. The V and J ends lost 2 bases and 1 base respectively, with 6 bases between them. Germline V lookup: CDR1 MDHEN, CDR2 SYDVKM. For the CDR3, the DNA is TGTGCCAGCAGTTTAGGCGGGTCCTACGAGCAGTACGTC. This sequence encodes CASSLGGSYEQYV.

This chain joins TRBV6-1 and TRBJ2-7; tentatively, D is TRBD1 (5 bases). CDR1 and CDR2 from the germline V gene are MNHNS and SASEGT. The CDR3 runs to 14 residues. The V end was cut by 3 bases, the J end by 3 bases, with 12 bases between. CDR3 amino acids: CASSESQVYYEQYF. The DNA of the CDR3 is TGTGCCAGCAGTGAGTCACAGGTTTACTACGAGCAGTACTTC.

This chain uses TRBV2 with TRBJ1-5; the D gene is possibly TRBD1 (5 bases). The CDR3 is 14 amino acids. Germline values: CDR1 SNHLY, CDR2 FYNNEI. V was clipped by 5 bases and J by 4 bases, with 12 bases between them. CDR3 sequence (DNA): TGTGCCAGCAGTTACGGTCAGGGTAATCAGCCCCAGCATTTT. This sequence encodes CASSYGQGNQPQHF. Full variable domain (missing parts from reference TRBV2 and TRBJ1-5): EPEVTQTPSHQVTQMGQEVILRCVPISNHLYFYWYRQILGQKVEFLVSFYNNEISEKSEIFDDQFSVERPDGSNFTLKIRSTKLEDSAMYFCASSYGQGNQPQHFGDGTRLSIL.

The CDR3 sequence is CASRGDRGGLDEQFF. The CDR3 bases are TGTGCCAGCAGGGGGGACAGGGGGGGCCTCGATGAGCAGTTCTTC. This chain connects TRBV2 to TRBJ2-1; 11 nucleotides align to TRBD1. The germline V gene encodes CDR1 SNHLY and CDR2 FYNNEI. This CDR3 region has 15 residues. Germline trimming cut 6 bases from V and 8 bases from J; bases unmatched to any gene: 9.

The chain has TRBV6-5 and TRBJ2-1; D gene unclear. V was clipped by 0 bases and J by 6 bases, with 15 bases between them. The germline CDR1 and CDR2 sequences are MNHEY and SVGAGI. The CDR3 length is 16 residues. CDR3: CASSYSPPGLGNEQFF. CDR3 in DNA: TGTGCCAGCAGTTACTCGCCGCCTGGGCTGGGCAATGAGCAGTTCTTC.

This sequence joins TRBV11-2 and TRBJ2-7; TRBD2 matches at 7 bases. The CDR3 totals 17 residues. Germline assignment: CDR1 SGHAT and CDR2 FQNNGV. The V segment lost 2 bases and the J segment 0 bases; nucleotides outside the gene matches: 10. The CDR3: CASSLTASGARSYEQYF. The CDR3, as DNA: TGTGCCAGCAGCTTAACCGCCAGCGGGGCCCGCTCCTACGAGCAGTACTTC.

The chain uses TRBV28 and TRBJ2-7; tentative D call: TRBD2 (6 bases). The germline V gene has CDR1 MDHEN and CDR2 SYDVKM. The CDR3 spans 14 residues. V was shortened by 5 bases and J by 0 bases, with 11 bases between the two germline ends. CDR3 DNA: TGTGCCAGCAGTGGACTAATAAGCTCCTACGAGCAGTACTTC. Its protein product is CASSGLISSYEQYF. Based on the CDR3 plus reference TRBV28 and TRBJ2-7, the full variable domain is DVKVTQSSRYLVKRTGEKVFLECVQDMDHENMFWYRQDPGLGLRLIYFSYDVKMKEKGDIPEGYSVSREKKERFSLILESASTNQTSMYLCASSGLISSYEQYFGPGTRLTVT.

The chain recombines TRBV2 with TRBJ1-1; TRBD1 matches at 8 bases. CDR1 and CDR2 from the germline V gene are SNHLY and FYNNEI. The CDR3 sequence is 15 residues long. Trimming took 6 bases from V and 1 from J; bases not matched to a gene: 7. The CDR3 spells CASRSPGQENTEAFF. CDR3 in DNA: TGTGCCAGCAGGTCGCCGGGACAGGAGAACACTGAAGCTTTCTTT.

The chain recombines TRBV5-1 with TRBJ2-2; D is uncertain. Germline values: CDR1 SGHRS, CDR2 YFSETQ. V was cut by 2 bases and J by 4 bases, with 9 bases left in between. The CDR3 loop spans 14 amino acids. The chain's CDR3 is CASSLGQSTGELFF. For the CDR3, the DNA is TGCGCCAGCAGCTTAGGGCAGAGCACCGGGGAGCTGTTTTTT. Drawing the rest from reference TRBV5-1 and TRBJ2-2, the complete variable domain is KAGVTQTPRYLIKTRGQQVTLSCSPISGHRSVSWYQQTPGQGLQFLFEYFSETQRNKGNFPGRFSGRQFSNSRSEMNVSTLELGDSALYLCASSLGQSTGELFFGEGSRLTVL.